What follows are 7 T cell receptor beta chains derived from one specimen sequenced in a study of metastatic and nonmetastatic thyroid tumors. Thyroid surgery was performed in patients who had received no treatment beforehand. TCRdb reanalyzed the PCR reads via MiXCR. The data show 30,000 to 45,000 clones, about a fifth seen once. The sequenced sample was blood. These receptors all stem from a female donor with papillary thyroid cancer or a benign thyroid nodule (not recorded which). Some clones in this sample may be carry-over from other donors' samples.

This clone was found a few times. V gene TRBV7-2 combines with J gene TRBJ2-1, with 14 bases lining up with TRBD2. The CDR3 length is 18 residues. V was clipped by 3 bases and J by 6 bases; unmatched bases: 10. CDR1 is SGHTA and CDR2 is FQGNSA in the germline V gene. The CDR3 loop reads CASSLGLAGESSVNEQFF. The CDR3 bases are TGTGCCAGCAGCTTGGGACTAGCGGGAGAGTCGTCGGTCAATGAGCAGTTCTTC.

This clone was counted at least ten times. Compared with germline, one end of the junction differs, possibly owing to a read error. V and J are TRBV20-1 and TRBJ2-1; TRBD1 aligns across 11 bases. CDR1 is DFQATT and CDR2 is SNEGSKA in the germline V gene (reference sequence). The CDR3 runs to 17 residues. CDR3 residues: CSAPGTGGLGGNNEQLF. CDR3 nucleotide sequence: TGCAGTGCCCCCGGGACAGGGGGTCTGGGGGGAAACAATGAGCAGCTCTTC.

The chain is built from TRBV3-1 and TRBJ2-3; TRBD2 matches 7 bases. Trimming cost V 3 bases and J 2 bases; bases outside gene matches: 5. This CDR3 comprises 15 residues. CDR1 and CDR2 from the germline V gene are LGHDT and YNNKEL (reference sequence). This CDR3 reads CASSQWLADTDTQYF. Here the CDR3 DNA reads TGTGCCAGCAGCCAGTGGCTAGCGGACACAGATACGCAGTATTTT.

By proportion, this clone is medium-sized (0.01 to 0.1%). The rearrangement uses TRBV27 and TRBJ2-7; TRBD1 aligns across 8 bases. This CDR3 region has 16 residues. Trimming cost V 1 base and J 0 bases; bases outside gene matches: 5. The V gene's germline CDR1 is MNHEY and CDR2 SMNVEV (reference sequence). CDR3 residues: CASSLYAGGPSYEQYF. CDR3 nucleotide sequence: TGTGCCAGCAGTTTATACGCAGGGGGCCCCTCCTACGAGCAGTACTTC.

This sequence joins TRBV7-2 and TRBJ2-7, with 9 bases identical to TRBD2. The CDR3 runs to 15 residues. Germline values: CDR1 SGHTA, CDR2 FQGNSA. V gave up 3 bases and J gave up 3 bases; unmatched junction bases: 6. The CDR3: CASSFGASGDYEQYF. The CDR3 nucleotides read TGTGCCAGCAGCTTCGGGGCTAGCGGGGACTACGAGCAGTACTTC.

This clone was seen repeatedly, ten times or more. The genes are TRBV18 and TRBJ1-2, with unresolved D. V was pared by 0 bases and J by 0 bases, with 8 bases between. This CDR3 contains 15 residues. The germline V gene encodes CDR1 KGHSH and CDR2 LQKENI. The CDR3 DNA sequence: TGTGCCAGCTCACCACCCTCAGCGTCTAACTATGGCTACACCTTC. This encodes CASSPPSASNYGYTF.

In its sample, this clone ranks as medium-sized (0.01 to 0.1%). The chain has TRBV6-1 and TRBJ1-5; TRBD1 aligns across 7 bases. The CDR3 runs to 16 residues. Per the germline V gene, CDR1 is MNHNS and CDR2 is SASEGT. J was trimmed by 0 bases and V by 4 bases; bases with no gene match: 6. CDR3 in DNA: TGTGCCAGCAGTGGAGACTCAGGGGGTAGCAATCAGCCCCAGCATTTT. Its translation is CASSGDSGGSNQPQHF.